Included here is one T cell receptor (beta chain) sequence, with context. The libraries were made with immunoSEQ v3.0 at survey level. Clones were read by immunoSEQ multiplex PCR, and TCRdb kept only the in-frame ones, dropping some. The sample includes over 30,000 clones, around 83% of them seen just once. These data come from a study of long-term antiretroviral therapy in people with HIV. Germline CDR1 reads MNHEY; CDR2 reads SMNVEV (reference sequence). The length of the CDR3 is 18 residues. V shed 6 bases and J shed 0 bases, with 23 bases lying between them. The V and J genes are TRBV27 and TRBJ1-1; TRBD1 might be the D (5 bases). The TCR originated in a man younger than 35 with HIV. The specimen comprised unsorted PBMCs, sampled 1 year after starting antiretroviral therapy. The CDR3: CASSLRAPGWDMNTEAFF. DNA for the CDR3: TGTGCCAGCAGCTTAAGGGCTCCAGGGTGGGATATGAACACTGAAGCTTTCTTT.